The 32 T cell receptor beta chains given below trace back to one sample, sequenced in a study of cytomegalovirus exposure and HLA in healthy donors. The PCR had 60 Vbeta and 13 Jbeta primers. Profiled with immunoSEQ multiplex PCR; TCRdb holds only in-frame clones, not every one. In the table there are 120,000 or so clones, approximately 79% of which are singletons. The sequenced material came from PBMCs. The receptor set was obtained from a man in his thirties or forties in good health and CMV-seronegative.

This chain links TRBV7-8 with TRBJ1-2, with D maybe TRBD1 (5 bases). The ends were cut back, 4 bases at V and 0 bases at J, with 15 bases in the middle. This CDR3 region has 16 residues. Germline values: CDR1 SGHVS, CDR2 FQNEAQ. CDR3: CASSWEGYPTNYGYTF. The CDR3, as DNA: TGTGCCAGCAGCTGGGAGGGGTACCCGACTAACTATGGCTACACCTTC.

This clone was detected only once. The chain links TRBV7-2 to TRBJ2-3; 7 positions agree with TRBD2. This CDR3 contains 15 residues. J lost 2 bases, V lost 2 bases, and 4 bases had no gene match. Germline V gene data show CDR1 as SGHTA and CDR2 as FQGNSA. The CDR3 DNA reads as TGTGCCAGCAGCTTACGGGGGGATTACACAGATACGCAGTATTTT. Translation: CASSLRGDYTDTQYF.

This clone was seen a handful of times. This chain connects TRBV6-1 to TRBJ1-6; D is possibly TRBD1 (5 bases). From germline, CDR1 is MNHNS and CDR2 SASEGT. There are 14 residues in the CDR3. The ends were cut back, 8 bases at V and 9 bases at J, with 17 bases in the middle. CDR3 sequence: CASSGWIGGSPLHF. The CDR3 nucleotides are TGTGCCAGCTCTGGGTGGATCGGGGGTTCACCCCTCCACTTT.

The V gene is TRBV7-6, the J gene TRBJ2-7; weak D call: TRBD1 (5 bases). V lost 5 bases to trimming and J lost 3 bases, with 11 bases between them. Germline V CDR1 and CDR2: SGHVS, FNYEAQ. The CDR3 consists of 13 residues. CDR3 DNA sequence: TGTGCCAGCAGCAGAATGGACAACTACGAGCAGTACTTC. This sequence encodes CASSRMDNYEQYF.

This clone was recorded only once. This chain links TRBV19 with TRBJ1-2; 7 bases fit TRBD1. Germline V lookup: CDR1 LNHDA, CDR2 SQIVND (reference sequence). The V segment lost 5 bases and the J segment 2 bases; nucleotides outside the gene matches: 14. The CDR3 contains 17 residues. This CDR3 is CASSYLHRDSANYGYTF. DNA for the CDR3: TGTGCCAGTAGTTATCTGCACCGGGACAGTGCCAACTATGGCTACACCTTC.

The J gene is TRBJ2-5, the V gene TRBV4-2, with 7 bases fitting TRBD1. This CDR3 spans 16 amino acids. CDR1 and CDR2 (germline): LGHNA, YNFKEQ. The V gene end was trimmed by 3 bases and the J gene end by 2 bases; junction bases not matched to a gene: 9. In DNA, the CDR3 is TGTGCCAGCAGCCATGCTACCGACAGGGATCAAGAGACCCAGTACTTC. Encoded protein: CASSHATDRDQETQYF.

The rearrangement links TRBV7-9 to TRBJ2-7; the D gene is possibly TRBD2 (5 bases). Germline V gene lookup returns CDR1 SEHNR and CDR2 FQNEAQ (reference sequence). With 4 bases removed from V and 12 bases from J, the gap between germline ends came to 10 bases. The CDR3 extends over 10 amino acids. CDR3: CASSSTGLYF. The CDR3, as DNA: TGTGCCAGCAGCTCTACGGGATTGTACTTC.

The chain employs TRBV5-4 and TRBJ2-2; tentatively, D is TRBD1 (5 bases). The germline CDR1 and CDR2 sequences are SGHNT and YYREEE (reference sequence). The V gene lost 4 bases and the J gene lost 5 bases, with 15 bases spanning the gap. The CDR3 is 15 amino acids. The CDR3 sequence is CASSPRGSITGELFF. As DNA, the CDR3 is TGTGCCAGCAGCCCTAGGGGCAGCATAACCGGGGAGCTGTTTTTT.

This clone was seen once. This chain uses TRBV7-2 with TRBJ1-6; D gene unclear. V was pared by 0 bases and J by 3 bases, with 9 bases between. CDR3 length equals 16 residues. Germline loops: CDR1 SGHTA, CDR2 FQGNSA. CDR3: CASSLAGEYYNSPLHF. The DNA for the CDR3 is TGTGCCAGCAGCTTAGCTGGAGAGTACTATAATTCACCCCTCCACTTT. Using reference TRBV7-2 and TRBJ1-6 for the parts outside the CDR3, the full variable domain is GAGVSQSPSNKVTEKGKDVELRCDPISGHTALYWYRQSLGQGLEFLIYFQGNSAPDKSGLPSDRFSAERTGGSVSTLTIQRTQQEDSAVYLCASSLAGEYYNSPLHFGNGTRLTVT.

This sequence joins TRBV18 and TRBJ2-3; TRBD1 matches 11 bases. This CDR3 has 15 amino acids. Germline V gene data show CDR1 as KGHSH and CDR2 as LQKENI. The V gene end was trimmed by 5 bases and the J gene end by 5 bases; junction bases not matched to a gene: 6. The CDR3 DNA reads TGTGCCAGCTCAACGGACAGGGGGCGTGGAGATACGCAGTATTTT. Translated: CASSTDRGRGDTQYF.

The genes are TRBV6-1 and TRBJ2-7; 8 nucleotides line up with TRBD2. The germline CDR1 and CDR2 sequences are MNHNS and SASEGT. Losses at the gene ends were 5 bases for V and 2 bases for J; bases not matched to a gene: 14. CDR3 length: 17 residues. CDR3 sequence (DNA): TGTGCCAGCAGTAAAGGCGGGTCCGGGGGGGCCACCTACGAGCAGTACTTC. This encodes CASSKGGSGGATYEQYF.

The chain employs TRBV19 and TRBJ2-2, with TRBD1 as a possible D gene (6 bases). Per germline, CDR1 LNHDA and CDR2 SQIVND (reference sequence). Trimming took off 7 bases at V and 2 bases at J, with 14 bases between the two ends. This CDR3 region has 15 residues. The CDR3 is CASIPRGANTGELFF. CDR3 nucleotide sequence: TGTGCCAGTATCCCCAGGGGAGCTAACACCGGGGAGCTGTTTTTT.

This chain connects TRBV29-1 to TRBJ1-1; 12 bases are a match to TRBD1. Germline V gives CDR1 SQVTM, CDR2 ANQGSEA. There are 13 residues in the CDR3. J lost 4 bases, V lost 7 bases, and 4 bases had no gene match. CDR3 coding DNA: TGCAGCGCCGGGACAGGGGGCCGCACTGAAGCTTTCTTT. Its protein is CSAGTGGRTEAFF.

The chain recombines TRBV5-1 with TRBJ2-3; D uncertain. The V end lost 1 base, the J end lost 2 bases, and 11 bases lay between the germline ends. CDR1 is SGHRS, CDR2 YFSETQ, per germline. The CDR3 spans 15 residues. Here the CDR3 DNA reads TGCGCCAGCAGCTTGCGAGGAGCAGTCACAGATACGCAGTATTTT. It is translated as CASSLRGAVTDTQYF.

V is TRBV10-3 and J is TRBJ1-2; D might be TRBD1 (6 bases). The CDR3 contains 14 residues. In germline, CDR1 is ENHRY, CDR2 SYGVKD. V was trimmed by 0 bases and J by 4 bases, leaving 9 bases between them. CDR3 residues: CAISESGRGYGYTF. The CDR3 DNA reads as TGTGCCATCAGTGAGTCTGGCAGGGGCTATGGCTACACCTTC.

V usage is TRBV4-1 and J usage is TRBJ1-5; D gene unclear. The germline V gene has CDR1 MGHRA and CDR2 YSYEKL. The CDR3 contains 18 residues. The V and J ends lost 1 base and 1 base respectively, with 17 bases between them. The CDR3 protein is CASSQGQIAYLSNQPQHF. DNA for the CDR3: TGCGCCAGCAGCCAAGGGCAAATAGCGTACTTAAGCAATCAGCCCCAGCATTTT.

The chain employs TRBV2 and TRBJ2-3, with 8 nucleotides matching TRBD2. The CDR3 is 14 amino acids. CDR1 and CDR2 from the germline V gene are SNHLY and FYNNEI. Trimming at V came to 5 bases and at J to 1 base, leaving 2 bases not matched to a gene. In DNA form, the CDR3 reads TGTGCCAGCAGTCTACTAGCGGGCACAGATACGCAGTATTTT. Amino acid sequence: CASSLLAGTDTQYF. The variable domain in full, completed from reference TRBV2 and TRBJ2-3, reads EPEVTQTPSHQVTQMGQEVILRCVPISNHLYFYWYRQILGQKVEFLVSFYNNEISEKSEIFDDQFSVERPDGSNFTLKIRSTKLEDSAMYFCASSLLAGTDTQYFGPGTRLTVL.

DNA of the CDR3: TGTGCCAGCAGCTTAAATGTTCCAGGCACCGGGGAGCTGTTTTTT. It encodes CASSLNVPGTGELFF. The chain joins TRBV7-3 to TRBJ2-2, with D unclear. Germline V gene sequence: CDR1 SGHTA, CDR2 FQGTGA. The CDR3 length is 15 residues. Trimming cost V 1 base and J 4 bases, with 10 bases left between them.

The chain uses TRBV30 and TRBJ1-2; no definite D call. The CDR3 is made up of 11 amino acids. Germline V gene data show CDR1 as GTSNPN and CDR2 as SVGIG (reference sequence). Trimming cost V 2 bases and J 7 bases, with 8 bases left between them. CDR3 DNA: TGTGCCTGGAGTTGGAGGAGTGGCTACACCTTC. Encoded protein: CAWSWRSGYTF.

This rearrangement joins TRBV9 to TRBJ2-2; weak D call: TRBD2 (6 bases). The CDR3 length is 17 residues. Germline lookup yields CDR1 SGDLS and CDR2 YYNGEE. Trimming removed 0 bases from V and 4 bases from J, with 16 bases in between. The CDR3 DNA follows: TGTGCCAGCAGCGTAGGGCCAGAGGCGGGAAGCACCGGGGAGCTGTTTTTT. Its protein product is CASSVGPEAGSTGELFF. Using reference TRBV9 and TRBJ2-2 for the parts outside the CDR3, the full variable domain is DSGVTQTPKHLITATGQRVTLRCSPRSGDLSVYWYQQSLDQGLQFLIQYYNGEERAKGNILERFSAQQFPDLHSELNLSSLELGDSALYFCASSVGPEAGSTGELFFGEGSRLTVL.

The CDR3 sequence is CASSLAALSGNTIYF. The CDR3 nucleotides read TGTGCCAGCAGCTTAGCGGCCCTCTCTGGAAACACCATATATTTT. V gene TRBV7-9 combines with J gene TRBJ1-3; D is unclear. This CDR3 region has 15 residues. The ends were cut back, 0 bases at V and 0 bases at J, with 6 bases in the middle. The V gene's germline CDR1 is SEHNR and CDR2 FQNEAQ (reference sequence).

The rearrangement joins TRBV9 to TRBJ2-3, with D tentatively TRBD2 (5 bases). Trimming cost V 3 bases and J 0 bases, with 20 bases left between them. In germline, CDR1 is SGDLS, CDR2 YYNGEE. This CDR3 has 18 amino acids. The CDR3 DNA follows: TGTGCCAGCAGCGACCTCGGACTGACGACGCTTAGCACAGATACGCAGTATTTT. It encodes CASSDLGLTTLSTDTQYF.

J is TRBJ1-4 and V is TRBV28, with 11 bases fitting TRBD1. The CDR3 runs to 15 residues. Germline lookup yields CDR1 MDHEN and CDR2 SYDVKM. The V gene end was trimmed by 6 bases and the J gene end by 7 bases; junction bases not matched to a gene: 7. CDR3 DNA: TGTGCCAGCAGCCATCGGACAGGGGGCTTTGAAAAACTGTTTTTT. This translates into CASSHRTGGFEKLFF.

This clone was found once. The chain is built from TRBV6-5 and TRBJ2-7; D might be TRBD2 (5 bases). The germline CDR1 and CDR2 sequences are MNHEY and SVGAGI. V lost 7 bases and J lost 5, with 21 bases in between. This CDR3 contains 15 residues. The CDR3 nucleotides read TGTGCCAGCAATAGAAGAGGACGGGGTATCCACGAGCAGTACTTC. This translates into CASNRRGRGIHEQYF.

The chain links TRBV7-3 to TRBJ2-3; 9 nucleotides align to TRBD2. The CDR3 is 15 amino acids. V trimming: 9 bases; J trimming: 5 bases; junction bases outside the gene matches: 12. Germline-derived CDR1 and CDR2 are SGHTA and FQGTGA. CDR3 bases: TGTGCCAGTGGCCTTAGCGGGGGCCGGGAAGATACGCAGTATTTT. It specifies CASGLSGGREDTQYF.

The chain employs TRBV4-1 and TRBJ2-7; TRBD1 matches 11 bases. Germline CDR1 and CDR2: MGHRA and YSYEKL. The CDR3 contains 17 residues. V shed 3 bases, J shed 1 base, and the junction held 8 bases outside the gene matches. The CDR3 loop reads CASSQTGTGGLSYEQYF. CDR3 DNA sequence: TGCGCCAGCAGCCAGACGGGGACAGGGGGGTTGTCCTACGAGCAGTACTTC.

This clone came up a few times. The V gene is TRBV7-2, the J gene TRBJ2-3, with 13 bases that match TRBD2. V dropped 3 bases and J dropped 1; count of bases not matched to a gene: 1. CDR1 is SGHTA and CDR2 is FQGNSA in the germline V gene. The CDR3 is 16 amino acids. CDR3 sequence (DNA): TGTGCCAGCAGCTTCGGGACTAGCGGGGGCACAGATACGCAGTATTTT. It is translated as CASSFGTSGGTDTQYF.

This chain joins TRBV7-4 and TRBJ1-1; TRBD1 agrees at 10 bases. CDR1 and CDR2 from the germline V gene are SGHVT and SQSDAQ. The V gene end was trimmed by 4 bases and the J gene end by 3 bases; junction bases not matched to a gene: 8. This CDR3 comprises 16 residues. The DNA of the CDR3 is TGTGCCAGCAGCTCCCGACAGGGGGCGGTGGACACTGAAGCTTTCTTT. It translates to CASSSRQGAVDTEAFF. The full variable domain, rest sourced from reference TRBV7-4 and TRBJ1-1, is GAGVSQSPRYKVAKRGRDVALRCDSISGHVTLYWYRQTLGQGSEVLTYSQSDAQRDKSGRPSGRFSAERPERSVSTLKIQRTEQGDSAVYLCASSSRQGAVDTEAFFGQGTRLTVV.

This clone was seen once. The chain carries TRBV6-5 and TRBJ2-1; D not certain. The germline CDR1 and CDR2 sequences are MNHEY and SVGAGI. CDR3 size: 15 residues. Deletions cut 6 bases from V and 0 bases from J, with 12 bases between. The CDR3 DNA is TGTGCCAGCAGCTATGGAGAAAACTCCTACAATGAGCAGTTCTTC. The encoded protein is CASSYGENSYNEQFF.

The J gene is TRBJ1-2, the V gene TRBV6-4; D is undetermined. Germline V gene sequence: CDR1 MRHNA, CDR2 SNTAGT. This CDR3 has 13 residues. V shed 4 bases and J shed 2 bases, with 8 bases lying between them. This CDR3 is CASSAGLNYGYTF. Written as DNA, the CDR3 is TGTGCCAGCAGTGCCGGACTAAACTATGGCTACACCTTC.

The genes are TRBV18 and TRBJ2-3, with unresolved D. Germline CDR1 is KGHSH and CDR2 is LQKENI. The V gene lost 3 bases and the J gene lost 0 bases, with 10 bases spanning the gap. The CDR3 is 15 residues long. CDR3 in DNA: TGTGCCAGCTCACCGTCTAGGTCTAGCACAGATACGCAGTATTTT. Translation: CASSPSRSSTDTQYF. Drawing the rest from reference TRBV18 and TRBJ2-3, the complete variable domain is NAGVMQNPRHLVRRRGQEARLRCSPMKGHSHVYWYRQLPEEGLKFMVYLQKENIIDESGMPKERFSAEFPKEGPSILRIQQVVRGDSAAYFCASSPSRSSTDTQYFGPGTRLTVL.

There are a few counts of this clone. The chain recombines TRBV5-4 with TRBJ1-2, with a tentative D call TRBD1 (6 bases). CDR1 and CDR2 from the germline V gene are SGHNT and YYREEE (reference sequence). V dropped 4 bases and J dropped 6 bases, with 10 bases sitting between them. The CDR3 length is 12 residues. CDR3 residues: CASSQQGNGYTF. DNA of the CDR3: TGTGCCAGCAGCCAACAGGGTAATGGCTACACCTTC.